Below, one TCR beta chain is given with its context. Its antigen is undetermined. The data were obtained in a study of shared clonotypes between healthy human individuals. Study context: CD4 naive and CD4 memory each took three plates per donor, while CD8 naive took two and CD8 memory one. Findings and caveats of the study: Memory subsets generally showed lower estimated richness than naive subsets.

The assay was immunoSEQ multiplex PCR, and TCRdb's table has in-frame clones only and misses some. The sample yields roughly 2.1 million clones, about 93% seen once. The junction had 7 bases not matched to a gene; V was cut back by 5 bases and J by 0 bases. The CDR3 sequence is 16 residues long. Germline assignment: CDR1 SGHVS and CDR2 FQNEAQ. CD45RO-negative, CCR7-selected cells formed the naive CD8 fraction, which excluded terminally differentiated effector memory CD45RA+ cells. The chain links TRBV7-8 to TRBJ2-1; TRBD2 matches at 7 bases. This clonotype originated in a young man in good health. Some clones in this sample may be carry-over from other donors' samples. The sequenced sample was naive CD8+ T cells from PBMCs. The CDR3 nucleotides read TGTGCCAGCAGCGCGGTAGGCGGGAGCTCCTACAATGAGCAGTTCTTC. Protein sequence: CASSAVGGSSYNEQFF.